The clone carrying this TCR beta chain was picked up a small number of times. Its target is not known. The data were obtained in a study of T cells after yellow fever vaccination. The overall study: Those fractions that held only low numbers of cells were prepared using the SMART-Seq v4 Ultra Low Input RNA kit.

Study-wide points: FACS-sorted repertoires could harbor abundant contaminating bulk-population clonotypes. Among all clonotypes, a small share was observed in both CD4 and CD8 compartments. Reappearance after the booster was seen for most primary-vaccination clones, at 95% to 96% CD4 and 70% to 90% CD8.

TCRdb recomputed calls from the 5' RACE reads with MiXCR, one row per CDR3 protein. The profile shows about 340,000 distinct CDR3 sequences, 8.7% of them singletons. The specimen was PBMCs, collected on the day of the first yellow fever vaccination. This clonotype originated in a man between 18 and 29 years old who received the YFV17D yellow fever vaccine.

CDR3 coding DNA: TGTGCCAGCAGCCCTTACAAGCATAATTCACCCCTCCACTTT. Protein sequence: CASSPYKHNSPLHF. The chain joins TRBV7-2 to TRBJ1-6; D gene unclear. The CDR3 spans 14 residues. V was shortened by 5 bases and J by 5 bases, with 10 bases between the two germline ends. CDR1 and CDR2 from the germline V gene are SGHTA and FQGNSA.